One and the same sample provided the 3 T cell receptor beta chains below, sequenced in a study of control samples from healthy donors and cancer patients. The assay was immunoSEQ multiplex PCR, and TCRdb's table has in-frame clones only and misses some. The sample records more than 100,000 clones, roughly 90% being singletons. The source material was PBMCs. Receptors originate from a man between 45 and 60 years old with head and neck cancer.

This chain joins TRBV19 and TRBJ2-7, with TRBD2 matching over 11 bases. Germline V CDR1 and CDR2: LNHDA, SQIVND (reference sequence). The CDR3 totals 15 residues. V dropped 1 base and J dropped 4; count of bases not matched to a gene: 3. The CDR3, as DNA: TGTGCCAGTAGTATAGGACTAGCGGGATCGTACGAGCAGTACTTC. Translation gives CASSIGLAGSYEQYF.

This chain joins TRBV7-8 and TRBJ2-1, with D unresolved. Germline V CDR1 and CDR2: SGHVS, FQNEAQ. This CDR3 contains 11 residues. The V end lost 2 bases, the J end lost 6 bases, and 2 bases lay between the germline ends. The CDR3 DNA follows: TGTGCCAGCAGCTTATTCAATGAGCAGTTCTTC. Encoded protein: CASSLFNEQFF.

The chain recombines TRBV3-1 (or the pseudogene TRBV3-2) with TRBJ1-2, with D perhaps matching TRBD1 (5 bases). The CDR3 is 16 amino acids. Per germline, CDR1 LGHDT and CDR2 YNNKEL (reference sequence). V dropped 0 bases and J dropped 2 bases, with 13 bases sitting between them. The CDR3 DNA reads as TGTGCCAGCAGCCAAGAAGGCGGGGGTTGGAACTATGGCTACACCTTC. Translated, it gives CASSQEGGGWNYGYTF.